This T cell receptor beta chain was recovered during a study of identical twins. This clonotype showed up just a few times. With 1 base removed from V and 0 bases from J, the gap between germline ends came to 6 bases. This CDR3 spans 15 amino acids. From germline, CDR1 is SGHNT and CDR2 YENEEA. TCRdb fed the 5' RACE reads into MiXCR, producing one record per CDR3 protein. The sample lists 470,000 or so distinct CDR3 sequences; 24% were seen once. These records were also assigned to another study, of T cells expressing NK-cell markers. From that paper: The TCR beta repertoires were obtained from sorted CD3+CD56+NKG2C+, CD3+CD56+NKG2C- and CD3+CD56-NKG2C+ T cells. One of eight sequenced donors was HCMV-seronegative; the other seven were seropositive.

The specimen was CD4+ T cells sorted from blood. The rearrangement uses TRBV11-3 and TRBJ1-4, with D unclear. The receptor's source is a young woman in good health. The CDR3, as DNA: TGTGCCAGCAGCTTAGCGATAGCAACTAATGAAAAACTGTTTTTT. Its translation is CASSLAIATNEKLFF.